The 18 T cell receptor beta chains presented below share a single source sample, sequenced in a study of tumor and adjacent non-tumor tissue in lung cancer. The library came from three nested PCR rounds adapted from ARM-PCR protocols. Using its own MiXCR run on the multiplex PCR reads, TCRdb lists one record per CDR3 protein. This table has 75,000 to 100,000 distinct CDR3 sequences, about 70% appearing once. The template was RNA from unsorted bulk tissue. The sequencing input was lung tumor tissue. Receptors originate from a man aged 60-69 years with non-small cell lung cancer.

This clonotype was recorded a few times. The genes are TRBV28 and TRBJ2-6; maybe TRBD2 (5 bases). The CDR3 contains 17 residues. CDR1 MDHEN and CDR2 SYDVKM come from the germline V gene. V dropped 5 bases and J dropped 2 bases, with 16 bases sitting between them. The CDR3, as DNA: TGTGCCAGCAGTCTCACCCCAGCGGTAACTGGGGCCAACGTCCTGACTTTC. Its translation is CASSLTPAVTGANVLTF. The whole variable domain, remainder taken from reference TRBV28 and TRBJ2-6, is DVKVTQSSRYLVKRTGEKVFLECVQDMDHENMFWYRQDPGLGLRLIYFSYDVKMKEKGDIPEGYSVSREKKERFSLILESASTNQTSMYLCASSLTPAVTGANVLTFGAGSRLTVL.

With respect to this clonotype: Since no conserved phenylalanine or tryptophan closes the CDR3, a read error is the likely cause. The CDR3 region is CSILGPGQGLHEQYI. CDR3 coding DNA: TGCAGCATTCTTGGGCCGGGACAGGGACTCCACGAGCAGTACATC. The chain has TRBV29-1 and TRBJ2-7, with TRBD1 matching over 9 bases. This CDR3 has 15 residues. Germline CDR1 reads SQVTM; CDR2 reads ANQGSEA. V shed 8 bases, J shed 5 bases, and the junction held 16 bases outside the gene matches.

A remark on this clonotype: Mismatch with germline at one junction end may stem from a read error. The chain has TRBV5-4 and TRBJ1-1; no clear D. Germline values: CDR1 SGHNT, CDR2 YYREEE (reference sequence). The CDR3 runs to 13 residues. This chain's CDR3 is CANSLGGSGEVFF. DNA of the CDR3: TGTGCCAACAGCTTGGGAGGATCTGGTGAAGTTTTCTTT. Full variable domain (remainder filled in from reference TRBV5-4 and TRBJ1-1): ETGVTQSPTHLIKTRGQQVTLRCSSQSGHNTVSWYQQALGQGPQFIFQYYREEENGRGNFPPRFSGLQFPNYSSELNVNALELDDSALYLCANSLGGSGEVFFGQGTRLTVV.

The rearrangement links TRBV20-1 to TRBJ2-7, with 10 bases fitting TRBD2. Germline loops: CDR1 DFQATT, CDR2 SNEGSKA (reference sequence). Unmatched junction bases numbered 8, after V lost 5 bases and J lost 4 bases. The CDR3 is 14 amino acids. CDR3 in DNA: TGCAGTGCTTCCGCGGGGACTAGCGAATACGAGCAGTACTTC. As protein: CSASAGTSEYEQYF.

This sequence joins TRBV11-1 and TRBJ2-1, with D unresolved. Trimming took off 8 bases at V and 1 base at J, with 15 bases between the two ends. CDR1 is SGHAT, CDR2 FQDESV, per germline (reference sequence). This CDR3 is built from 15 residues. The CDR3 here is CASSIRSLSYNEQFF. The DNA of the CDR3 is TGTGCCAGCTCTATCAGGTCCCTTTCCTACAATGAGCAGTTCTTC. Variable domain in full (rest from reference TRBV11-1 and TRBJ2-1): EAEVAQSPRYKITEKSQAVAFWCDPISGHATLYWYRQILGQGPELLVQFQDESVVDDSQLPKDRFSAERLKGVDSTLKIQPAELGDSAMYLCASSIRSLSYNEQFFGPGTRLTVL.

The chain links TRBV12-3 or TRBV12-4 to TRBJ2-5; a possible D gene is TRBD1 (5 bases). The CDR3 runs 13 residues. V was cut by 10 bases and J by 6 bases, with 18 bases left in between. CDR3 coding DNA: TGTGCCAACACGACAGAGTTGGGAAAGACCCAGTACTTC. Its protein product is CANTTELGKTQYF.

This chain links TRBV5-1 with TRBJ2-4, with D uncertain. In germline, CDR1 is SGHRS, CDR2 YFSETQ. The CDR3 is 14 amino acids. Trimming shortened V by 0 bases and J by 3 bases, and 7 bases separated the two germline ends. The CDR3, as DNA: TGCGCCAGCAGCTTGGGGTACAACAAAAACATTCAGTACTTC. Residues: CASSLGYNKNIQYF.

J is TRBJ2-6 and V is TRBV6-1; D is tentatively TRBD1 or TRBD2 (5 bases each). CDR1 is MNHNS, CDR2 SASEGT, per germline. This CDR3 has 19 amino acids. V was trimmed by 9 bases and J by 0 bases, leaving 24 bases between them. CDR3 in DNA: TGTGCCAGTAGGCCTAGGACAAGGTTCGGGGTCTCTGGGGCCAACGTCCTGACTTTC. It encodes CASRPRTRFGVSGANVLTF.

Comment on this clonotype: One junction end disagrees with the germline gene, perhaps due to a read error. V usage is TRBV6-5 and J usage is TRBJ1-5, with 9 bases aligning to TRBD1. This CDR3 comprises 16 residues. The germline gives CDR1 MNHEY, CDR2 SVGAGI. CDR3 sequence (DNA): TGTGGCAGCAGATCCGGGACAGGGAATAGCAACCAGCCCCAGCATTTT. Its translation is CGSRSGTGNSNQPQHF.

The chain employs TRBV6-6 and TRBJ2-7; TRBD1 matches at 8 bases. The CDR3 runs 13 residues. V gave up 7 bases and J gave up 2 bases; unmatched junction bases: 4. Germline CDR1 is MNHNY and CDR2 is SVGAGI (reference sequence). DNA for the CDR3: TGTGCCAGCACCACACAGGGGGCCTACGAGCAGTACTTC. This translates into CASTTQGAYEQYF.

Concerning this clonotype: Possible read error: a much larger clone is one base away. The J gene is TRBJ2-7, the V gene TRBV29-1; 7 bases agree with TRBD1. Germline assignment: CDR1 SQVTM and CDR2 ANQGSEA. The CDR3 spans 14 residues. The CDR3 sequence: CGAEAGTASYEQYF. The CDR3 DNA reads TGCGGCGCTGAGGCCGGGACAGCCTCCTACGAGCAGTACTTC.

This clonotype was observed many times. The chain uses TRBV20-1 and TRBJ2-1, with TRBD2 identical over 13 bases. V shed 3 bases and J 3 bases; nucleotides not matched to a gene: 8. The CDR3 loop spans 17 amino acids. Germline CDR1 reads DFQATT; CDR2 reads SNEGSKA (reference sequence). The CDR3 nucleotides read TGCAGTGCTAGCGGACTAGCGGGGGCTGTTGGCTACAATGAGCAGTTCTTC. The encoded protein is CSASGLAGAVGYNEQFF.

Turning to this clonotype: Since a much larger clone is just one base distant, this may be a read error. This rearrangement joins TRBV5-1 to TRBJ1-4, with 7 bases fitting TRBD1. Germline-derived CDR1 and CDR2 are SGHRS and YFSETQ. The CDR3 sequence is 18 residues long. Here the CDR3 reads CGSSPGTVPPTANEKLFF. The DNA for the CDR3 is TGCGGCAGCAGCCCTGGGACAGTGCCACCGACCGCTAATGAAAAACTGTTTTTT.

Comment on this clonotype: Its ends do not fully match the called genes, so a read error is possible. The chain combines TRBV13 with TRBJ2-2; 10 nucleotides line up with TRBD2. The CDR3 is made up of 16 amino acids. Looked up from germline, CDR1 is PRHDT and CDR2 is FYEKMQ (reference sequence). CDR3 sequence: CGSNLQLAGYIGELFF. The CDR3 DNA reads as TGTGGCAGCAACTTACAACTAGCGGGGTACATCGGGGAGCTGTTTTTT.

Turning to this clonotype: No DNA is shown, since the ends of the CDR3 on it are uncertain; the CDR3 is the one TCRdb lists. This sequence joins TRBV12-3 or TRBV12-4 and TRBJ1-6; the table assigns TRBD1, which was not confirmed against the DNA. Both ends counted, the CDR3 spans 18 residues. CDR3 protein: CASSFWGPGTVANSPFHF.

In the case of this clonotype: Germline is not matched at one junction end, which may reflect a read error. The chain carries TRBV29-1 and TRBJ2-7; D perhaps matches TRBD1 (6 bases). CDR3 length: 13 residues. The germline gives CDR1 SQVTM, CDR2 ANQGSEA. DNA of the CDR3: TGCAGTGTTGTATGGACAGCGTCCTACGAGCAGTACTTC. It encodes CSVVWTASYEQYF.

As regards this clonotype: The CDR3 does not end in the conserved phenylalanine or tryptophan, so this is likely a read error. The rearrangement links TRBV4-3 to TRBJ1-5; D might be TRBD1 (6 bases). The CDR3 covers 16 residues. Between the trimmed V and J ends, which lost 0 bases and 8 bases, there was a span of 17 bases. Germline CDR1 and CDR2: LGHNA and YSLEER. The CDR3 DNA is TGCGCCAGCAGCCAAGATAGGGGGGGATGGGTGAAGCCCCAGCATTCT. Translation: CASSQDRGGWVKPQHS.

This clonotype occurred once. The genes are TRBV12-3 or TRBV12-4 and TRBJ2-3, with D maybe TRBD2 (5 bases). The V and J ends lost 7 bases and 5 bases respectively, with 25 bases between them. This CDR3 region has 17 residues. For the CDR3, the DNA is TGTGCCAGCAATAAATCGGGGTCTTCATCAGCAAGAGATACGCAGTATTTT. It codes for CASNKSGSSSARDTQYF.